One and the same sample provided the 28 T cell receptor beta chains below, sequenced in a study of PD-L1 blockade in urothelial cancer. The assay was immunoSEQ multiplex PCR, and TCRdb's table has in-frame clones only and misses some. In the table there are some 27,000 clones, roughly 80% of which are singletons. The sample consisted of PBMCs, taken around atezolizumab (anti-PD-L1) treatment. Source of these receptors: a man aged 45-65 years with urothelial cancer.

V usage is TRBV6-1 and J usage is TRBJ2-7, with TRBD1 matching 8 bases. Trimming took 8 bases from V and 7 from J; bases not matched to a gene: 10. Germline CDR1 is MNHNS and CDR2 is SASEGT. The CDR3 contains 13 residues. CDR3 region: CASDRTGMVEQYF. CDR3 coding DNA: TGTGCCAGCGATAGGACAGGGATGGTGGAGCAGTACTTC.

J is TRBJ2-5 and V is TRBV20-1; D uncertain. Germline lookup yields CDR1 DFQATT and CDR2 SNEGSKA (reference sequence). There are 11 residues in the CDR3. Trimming pared 6 bases from V and 5 bases from J, leaving 10 bases between. In DNA, the CDR3 is TGCAGTGCCCCGCTCGGGGAGACCCAGTACTTC. Its protein is CSAPLGETQYF.

V gene TRBV29-1 combines with J gene TRBJ2-5; the match to TRBD1 covers 8 bases. Germline V CDR1 and CDR2: SQVTM, ANQGSEA. The V gene end was trimmed by 5 bases and the J gene end by 11 bases; junction bases not matched to a gene: 10. This CDR3 has 12 amino acids. The chain's CDR3 is CSVSLTGEEQYF. The CDR3 bases are TGCAGCGTTTCTCTGACAGGGGAGGAGCAGTACTTC.

The V and J genes are TRBV7-6 and TRBJ2-1; D is ambiguous. CDR1 and CDR2 (germline): SGHVS, FNYEAQ. V lost 5 bases and J lost 5, with 10 bases in between. The length of the CDR3 is 13 residues. The DNA of the CDR3 is TGTGCCAGCAGCGCCCAGGTAAACAATGAGCAGTTCTTC. This sequence encodes CASSAQVNNEQFF.

The CDR3 DNA reads TGTGCCAGCAGTTACAGTGGGGGCTATCAGCCCCAGCATTTT. Encoded protein: CASSYSGGYQPQHF. J is TRBJ1-5 and V is TRBV6-5; D might be TRBD1 (6 bases). The V end was cut by 2 bases, the J end by 5 bases, with 10 bases between. Per germline, CDR1 MNHEY and CDR2 SVGAGI. This CDR3 contains 14 residues.

The J gene is TRBJ2-5, the V gene TRBV11-3; 7 nucleotides match TRBD1. Per germline, CDR1 SGHNT and CDR2 YENEEA. The junction had 4 bases not matched to a gene; V was cut back by 1 base and J by 5 bases. There are 14 residues in the CDR3. For the CDR3, the DNA is TGTGCCAGCAGCTTAGGCACAGGGGTGGAGACCCAGTACTTC. It specifies CASSLGTGVETQYF.

The count of this clone is one. The chain joins TRBV18 to TRBJ2-4, with D hard to call. Trimming left V 5 bases short and J 5 bases short, with 4 bases between. Germline CDR1 is KGHSH and CDR2 is LQKENI. The CDR3 has 11 residues. In DNA, the CDR3 is TGTGCCAGCTCAGAGGAAAACATTCAGTACTTC. Translation: CASSEENIQYF. The complete variable domain, with remaining parts taken from reference TRBV18 and TRBJ2-4, reads NAGVMQNPRHLVRRRGQEARLRCSPMKGHSHVYWYRQLPEEGLKFMVYLQKENIIDESGMPKERFSAEFPKEGPSILRIQQVVRGDSAAYFCASSEENIQYFGAGTRLSVL.

This clone was observed a few times. V is TRBV11-1 and J is TRBJ1-1; TRBD1 might be the D (6 bases). V dropped 6 bases and J dropped 5 bases, with 16 bases sitting between them. From germline, CDR1 is SGHAT and CDR2 FQDESV (reference sequence). The CDR3 loop spans 14 amino acids. CDR3 sequence reads: CASRWDTQGTEAFF. The DNA for the CDR3 is TGTGCCAGCAGGTGGGACACCCAGGGGACTGAAGCTTTCTTT.

This clone was picked up a small number of times. CDR3 DNA sequence: TGTGCCAGCAGCTTAACCCCATCTTCGGGCACAGATACGCAGTATTTT. Residues: CASSLTPSSGTDTQYF. The chain carries TRBV7-3 and TRBJ2-3; D unresolved. The CDR3 totals 16 residues. In germline, CDR1 is SGHTA, CDR2 FQGTGA. V was cut by 0 bases and J by 1 base, with 11 bases left in between.

This chain joins TRBV28 and TRBJ2-3; 7 positions match TRBD1. V trimming: 3 bases; J trimming: 0 bases; junction bases outside the gene matches: 12. Germline lookup yields CDR1 MDHEN and CDR2 SYDVKM. The CDR3 covers 18 residues. In DNA, the CDR3 is TGTGCCAGCAGTTTCGTGGGCAGGGGGAGAGCTAGCACAGATACGCAGTATTTT. Residues: CASSFVGRGRASTDTQYF.

This clone was seen more than once but under ten times. This sequence joins TRBV7-9 and TRBJ1-1; 10 positions match TRBD1. This CDR3 is 15 amino acids long. The germline V gene has CDR1 SEHNR and CDR2 FQNEAQ (reference sequence). J lost 1 base, V lost 5 bases, and 4 bases had no gene match. CDR3 coding DNA: TGTGCCAGCAGCGGGGGACAGGGGTGGAACACTGAAGCTTTCTTT. The encoded protein is CASSGGQGWNTEAFF.

This clone has a handful of counts. The CDR3 is CASSTRNTEAFF. The DNA of the CDR3 is TGTGCCAGTAGTACCAGGAACACTGAAGCTTTCTTT. V usage is TRBV19 and J usage is TRBJ1-1; unclear D gene. Looked up from germline, CDR1 is LNHDA and CDR2 is SQIVND (reference sequence). CDR3 size: 12 residues. The V end lost 4 bases, the J end lost 1 base, and 4 bases lay between the germline ends.

The chain joins TRBV28 to TRBJ2-3, with 10 bases that match TRBD1. Germline values: CDR1 MDHEN, CDR2 SYDVKM. Trimming took 5 bases from V and 1 from J; bases not matched to a gene: 3. The CDR3 totals 15 residues. The CDR3 sequence: CASSPGTGGTDTQYF. The CDR3 nucleotides read TGTGCCAGCAGTCCCGGGACAGGGGGCACAGATACGCAGTATTTT.

J is TRBJ1-2 and V is TRBV7-9; 7 nucleotides match TRBD1. Germline V gives CDR1 SEHNR, CDR2 FQNEAQ (reference sequence). The junction had 13 bases not matched to a gene; V was cut back by 1 base and J by 5 bases. The CDR3 has 17 residues. This CDR3 is CASSLGTGTEVRYGYTF. The CDR3 region has the DNA TGTGCCAGCAGCTTAGGGACCGGGACAGAGGTTCGATATGGCTACACCTTC.

The chain employs TRBV19 and TRBJ1-5, with D tentatively TRBD1 (5 bases). The CDR3 sequence is 14 residues long. The V gene's germline CDR1 is LNHDA and CDR2 SQIVND (reference sequence). Trimming took 1 base from V and 7 from J, leaving 11 bases between them. In nucleotides, the CDR3 is TGTGCCAGTAGTATAGGGGGGGAACGCCAGCCCCAGCATTTT. It translates to CASSIGGERQPQHF.

This rearrangement joins TRBV27 to TRBJ1-5; TRBD1 is a possible D gene (6 bases). Germline V gene data show CDR1 as MNHEY and CDR2 as SMNVEV (reference sequence). The CDR3 is 16 amino acids. The V end was cut by 6 bases, the J end by 1 base, with 16 bases between. CDR3: CASRNTGTKSNQPQHF. CDR3 nucleotides: TGTGCCAGCAGAAACACCGGGACAAAAAGCAATCAGCCCCAGCATTTT.

V usage is TRBV6-1 and J usage is TRBJ2-7; TRBD2 aligns across 7 bases. V lost 6 bases to trimming and J lost 3 bases; unmatched junction nucleotides: 8. The germline V gene has CDR1 MNHNS and CDR2 SASEGT. CDR3 length: 14 amino acids. CDR3 loop: CASRLGRGSYEQYF. DNA for the CDR3: TGTGCCAGCAGACTAGGGAGGGGCAGCTACGAGCAGTACTTC.

This chain uses TRBV5-1 with TRBJ2-5; 9 nucleotides line up with TRBD2. V lost 5 bases, J lost 2 bases, and 7 bases stayed unmatched. Germline values: CDR1 SGHRS, CDR2 YFSETQ. There are 15 residues in the CDR3. CDR3 loop: CASRMASGEQETQYF. The CDR3 coding sequence is TGCGCCAGCAGGATGGCTAGCGGGGAACAAGAGACCCAGTACTTC.

V and J are TRBV7-9 and TRBJ2-7; D uncertain. The CDR3 consists of 15 residues. The V and J ends lost 2 bases and 0 bases respectively, with 11 bases between them. Germline V gene sequence: CDR1 SEHNR, CDR2 FQNEAQ (reference sequence). In DNA form, the CDR3 reads TGTGCCAGCAGCTTAACAGAGCAACTCTCCTACGAGCAGTACTTC. Translating it yields CASSLTEQLSYEQYF. Combining the CDR3 with reference TRBV7-9 and TRBJ2-7 gives the whole variable domain DTGVSQNPRHKITKRGQNVTFRCDPISEHNRLYWYRQTLGQGPEFLTYFQNEAQLEKSRLLSDRFSAERPKGSFSTLEIQRTEQGDSAMYLCASSLTEQLSYEQYFGPGTRLTVT.

The chain joins TRBV2 to TRBJ1-5, with 8 bases lining up with TRBD1. The J segment lost 5 bases and the V segment lost 4 bases, leaving 4 bases of the junction unmatched. This CDR3 has 14 residues. Germline V gene sequence: CDR1 SNHLY, CDR2 FYNNEI. CDR3 sequence reads: CASSGTGPDQPQHF. CDR3 sequence (DNA): TGTGCCAGCAGTGGGACAGGGCCCGATCAGCCCCAGCATTTT.

The chain uses TRBV7-6 and TRBJ2-1; 9 bases agree with TRBD2. V lost 6 bases and J lost 6; bases outside the gene matches: 9. The CDR3 contains 15 residues. CDR1 is SGHVS and CDR2 is FNYEAQ in the germline V gene. The CDR3 sequence is CASRTPGLAANEQFF. CDR3 nucleotide sequence: TGTGCCAGCAGAACTCCGGGACTAGCTGCCAATGAGCAGTTCTTC.

This clone was picked up one time. This chain joins TRBV6-4 and TRBJ2-2, with 11 bases that match TRBD1. This CDR3 comprises 16 residues. Germline V gene sequence: CDR1 MRHNA, CDR2 SNTAGT. With 3 bases clipped from V and 6 bases from J, the junction kept 6 bases outside the gene matches. CDR3 protein: CASSELPGQGAGELFF. In DNA form, the CDR3 reads TGTGCCAGCAGTGAACTACCGGGACAGGGGGCCGGGGAGCTGTTTTTT.

CDR3 sequence reads: CASSLDPSSYNEQFF. The CDR3 DNA sequence: TGTGCCAGCAGCTTAGATCCGAGCTCCTACAATGAGCAGTTCTTC. The chain carries TRBV7-3 and TRBJ2-1; D remains unclear. The CDR3 consists of 15 residues. CDR1 is SGHTA, CDR2 FQGTGA, per germline. Between the trimmed V and J ends, which lost 2 bases and 0 bases, there was a span of 8 bases.

The V and J genes are TRBV5-1 and TRBJ1-2; 7 bases agree with TRBD1. Germline trimming cut 2 bases from V and 4 bases from J; bases unmatched to any gene: 8. CDR3 length: 15 residues. Looked up from germline, CDR1 is SGHRS and CDR2 is YFSETQ. The CDR3 loop is CASSLTGESLYGYTF. Here the CDR3 DNA reads TGCGCCAGCAGCTTAACAGGGGAGTCCCTCTATGGCTACACCTTC.

This sequence joins TRBV27 and TRBJ1-1; no firm D call. In germline, CDR1 is MNHEY, CDR2 SMNVEV (reference sequence). Trimming shortened V by 2 bases and J by 6 bases, and 13 bases separated the two germline ends. This CDR3 spans 14 amino acids. The CDR3 protein is CASSLEGLVAEAFF. CDR3 bases: TGTGCCAGCAGTTTAGAGGGTTTGGTCGCTGAAGCTTTCTTT.

The rearrangement uses TRBV19 and TRBJ2-2; possible D gene TRBD1, 5 bases. Deletions cut 3 bases from V and 1 base from J, with 6 bases between. Germline CDR1 and CDR2: LNHDA and SQIVND (reference sequence). The CDR3 length is 14 residues. The CDR3 loop is CASSIQGNTGELFF. DNA for the CDR3: TGTGCCAGTAGTATTCAGGGGAACACCGGGGAGCTGTTTTTT.

The genes are TRBV5-8 and TRBJ1-2, with a possible D match to TRBD1 (6 bases). V lost 2 bases, J lost 8 bases, and 13 bases lay in between. The germline CDR1 and CDR2 sequences are SGHTS and YDEGEE. The CDR3 totals 13 residues. The CDR3 loop reads CASSFDRRGGYTF. For the CDR3, the DNA is TGTGCCAGCAGCTTTGACAGGCGTGGCGGCTACACCTTC.

The chain is built from TRBV19 and TRBJ1-5; D may be TRBD1 (6 bases). The germline V and J ends were trimmed by 7 bases and 2 bases, with 12 bases remaining between them. Germline assignment: CDR1 LNHDA and CDR2 SQIVND (reference sequence). The CDR3 runs 14 residues. The CDR3 DNA is TGTGCCAGTACCGAGACAGGTGGCAATCAGCCCCAGCATTTT. It is translated as CASTETGGNQPQHF.